This T cell receptor (beta chain) was profiled in a study of vaccination effects on CD4 cells after COVID-19. About the research overall: Samples that were drawn after vaccination came a median of 72 days after the second dose. They grew approximately 2.1 million PBMC in each well, adding 10 IU/ml IL-2 and approximately 10 ug/ml peptides. Study results and caveats: Clonal contraction was marked in infection- and vaccine-induced clones late after vaccination. Only a single clone (1 of 255 vaccine-induced clones in healthy vaccinees) cross-reacted with common cold coronaviruses.

V shed 5 bases, J shed 1 base, and the junction held 13 bases outside the gene matches. This CDR3 has 18 residues. Germline V gives CDR1 SEHNR, CDR2 FQNEAQ (reference sequence). With approximately ten days of culture completed, CD4+ T cells were isolated. The vaccine given was either BNT162b2 or mRNA-1273, in two doses. On this clone: Antigen: not known.

Here immunoSEQ multiplex PCR was the method, and the copy in TCRdb shows in-frame clones only, minus some. Of fewer than 60,000 clones in the sample, around 73% were seen once. The receptor was derived from a human donor who received a COVID-19 vaccine. The sequencing here drew on CD4+ T cells from PBMCs cultured without peptide, taken after COVID-19 vaccination. The chain recombines TRBV7-9 with TRBJ2-7, with 11 positions matching TRBD1. The CDR3 DNA is TGTGCCAGCAGCCTACGGGACAGGGGGTTTAGGTCGTCCTACGAGCAGTACTTC. Amino acids: CASSLRDRGFRSSYEQYF. Looking up the rest from reference TRBV7-9 and TRBJ2-7 gives the full variable domain: DTGVSQNPRHKITKRGQNVTFRCDPISEHNRLYWYRQTLGQGPEFLTYFQNEAQLEKSRLLSDRFSAERPKGSFSTLEIQRTEQGDSAMYLCASSLRDRGFRSSYEQYFGPGTRLTVT.